These 12 T cell receptor beta chains were sequenced from one sample in a study of neurological immune-mediated disorders. TCRdb re-derived calls from the 5' RACE reads in MiXCR, one entry per CDR3 protein. Among around 30,000 distinct CDR3 sequences, roughly 2.7% were seen once, and the ten largest hold 2% to 2.5%. Sequencing input: PBMCs. The source is a woman in her 50s with multiple sclerosis.

This clonotype is medium-sized in the sample. The V gene is TRBV5-1, the J gene TRBJ2-7; perhaps TRBD1 as D (5 bases). Trimming removed 4 bases at V and 1 base at J, with 9 bases between. Looked up from germline, CDR1 is SGHRS and CDR2 is YFSETQ. There are 13 residues in the CDR3. CDR3: CASSTTGSYEQYF. The CDR3 DNA sequence: TGCGCCAGCAGCACAACAGGATCCTACGAGCAGTACTTC.

This clonotype has just a few counts. A much larger clonotype is one base distant, so this may be a read error. The chain employs TRBV7-2 and TRBJ2-1, with D hard to call. The V gene lost 1 base and the J gene lost 4 bases, with 5 bases spanning the gap. The CDR3 has 13 amino acids. CDR1 and CDR2 (germline): SGHTA, FQGNSA. CDR3 sequence reads: CASSLERYNEQFF. In DNA, the CDR3 is TGTGCCAGCAGCTTAGAGCGTTACAATGAGCAGTTCTTC.

This clonotype came up many times. This chain connects TRBV20-1 to TRBJ1-5, with D possibly matching TRBD1 (6 bases). CDR3 length: 15 amino acids. The V gene's germline CDR1 is DFQATT and CDR2 SNEGSKA (reference sequence). Trimming removed 1 base at V and 3 bases at J, with 13 bases between. The CDR3 nucleotides read TGCAGTGCTAGAGGCTTGGGGGCTTCCAATCAGCCCCAGCATTTT. Encoded protein: CSARGLGASNQPQHF.

At least ten counts were recorded for this clonotype. This sequence joins TRBV20-1 and TRBJ1-5; D is unclear. Germline V gene sequence: CDR1 DFQATT, CDR2 SNEGSKA (reference sequence). This CDR3 contains 13 residues. V shed 3 bases and J shed 7 bases, with 13 bases lying between them. In DNA, the CDR3 is TGCAGTGCTAGCGTCAGGCTGGGGCAGCCCCAGCATTTT. It is translated as CSASVRLGQPQHF.

This clonotype has a count of ten or more. The J gene is TRBJ2-1, the V gene TRBV20-1; TRBD2 aligns across 9 bases. Germline loops: CDR1 DFQATT, CDR2 SNEGSKA (reference sequence). The CDR3 contains 17 residues. With V trimmed by 5 bases and J by 2 bases, 13 bases remained unmatched. CDR3 in amino acids: CSAEGLAGSLTYNEQFF. Written as DNA, the CDR3 is TGCAGTGCTGAGGGGCTAGCGGGGTCCTTAACCTACAATGAGCAGTTCTTC.

This clonotype appeared many times. The chain employs TRBV20-1 and TRBJ2-2; D is unclear. CDR3 length: 14 residues. CDR1 is DFQATT and CDR2 is SNEGSKA in the germline V gene (reference sequence). V shed 0 bases and J shed 5 bases, with 10 bases lying between them. The CDR3 loop reads CSARDPSGTGELFF. The DNA for the CDR3 is TGCAGTGCTAGAGATCCTAGTGGTACCGGGGAGCTGTTTTTT.

This clonotype is medium-sized in the sample. This rearrangement joins TRBV20-1 to TRBJ2-5; TRBD2 might be the D (6 bases). The ends were cut back, 3 bases at V and 5 bases at J, with 13 bases in the middle. CDR1 is DFQATT and CDR2 is SNEGSKA in the germline V gene (reference sequence). The CDR3 totals 13 residues. The CDR3 coding sequence is TGCAGTGCTAGCGGGGGTGGTCGGGAGACCCAGTACTTC. Translating gives CSASGGGRETQYF.

This chain connects TRBV11-2 to TRBJ1-3; 9 bases align to TRBD1. Germline V gene lookup returns CDR1 SGHAT and CDR2 FQNNGV. V was pared by 5 bases and J by 0 bases, with 5 bases of the junction left unmatched. This CDR3 spans 16 amino acids. CDR3 nucleotide sequence: TGTGCCAGCAGCGGAGGGACAGGGTTCTCTGGAAACACCATATATTTT. This codes for CASSGGTGFSGNTIYF. The full variable domain, in which reference TRBV11-2 and TRBJ1-3 provide the parts outside the CDR3, is EAGVAQSPRYKIIEKRQSVAFWCNPISGHATLYWYQQILGQGPKLLIQFQNNGVVDDSQLPKDRFSAERLKGVDSTLKIQPAKLEDSAVYLCASSGGTGFSGNTIYFGEGSWLTVV.

There are a few counts of this clonotype. This chain uses TRBV18 with TRBJ2-3; 9 bases fit TRBD1. Trimming cost V 0 bases and J 5 bases; bases outside gene matches: 6. CDR3 length: 16 residues. Germline V gene lookup returns CDR1 KGHSH and CDR2 LQKENI. CDR3 region: CASSPPHRGLKDTQYF. As DNA, the CDR3 is TGTGCCAGCTCACCACCCCACAGGGGGCTTAAAGATACGCAGTATTTT. Combining the CDR3 with reference TRBV18 and TRBJ2-3 gives the whole variable domain NAGVMQNPRHLVRRRGQEARLRCSPMKGHSHVYWYRQLPEEGLKFMVYLQKENIIDESGMPKERFSAEFPKEGPSILRIQQVVRGDSAAYFCASSPPHRGLKDTQYFGPGTRLTVL.

In this sample, this clonotype turned up a few times. The chain joins TRBV20-1 to TRBJ2-3; 12 nucleotides line up with TRBD1. Germline CDR1 is DFQATT and CDR2 is SNEGSKA (reference sequence). The CDR3 loop spans 16 amino acids. The trim removed 1 base at V and 5 bases at J, leaving 7 bases unmatched. The CDR3 loop reads CSARVLGQGAGDTQYF. CDR3 DNA: TGCAGTGCTAGAGTCCTGGGACAGGGGGCGGGAGATACGCAGTATTTT.

This clonotype is judged medium-sized. The chain joins TRBV2 to TRBJ2-2; 9 bases line up with TRBD2. The V gene's germline CDR1 is SNHLY and CDR2 FYNNEI. The CDR3 is made up of 17 amino acids. Trimming removed 7 bases from V and 4 bases from J; junction bases left unmatched: 13. The CDR3 region is CASMGLAGTAGTGELFF. The CDR3 region has the DNA TGTGCCAGCATGGGGCTAGCGGGAACCGCGGGCACCGGGGAGCTGTTTTTT.

This clonotype was picked up a small number of times. The CDR3 DNA sequence: TGCAGTGCTCAGGGGGACAGGGGCTATGGCTACACCTTC. Encoded protein: CSAQGDRGYGYTF. V is TRBV20-1 and J is TRBJ1-2; 10 bases map to TRBD1. There are 13 residues in the CDR3. V lost 5 bases, J lost 4 bases, and 4 bases stayed unmatched. In germline, CDR1 is DFQATT, CDR2 SNEGSKA (reference sequence).